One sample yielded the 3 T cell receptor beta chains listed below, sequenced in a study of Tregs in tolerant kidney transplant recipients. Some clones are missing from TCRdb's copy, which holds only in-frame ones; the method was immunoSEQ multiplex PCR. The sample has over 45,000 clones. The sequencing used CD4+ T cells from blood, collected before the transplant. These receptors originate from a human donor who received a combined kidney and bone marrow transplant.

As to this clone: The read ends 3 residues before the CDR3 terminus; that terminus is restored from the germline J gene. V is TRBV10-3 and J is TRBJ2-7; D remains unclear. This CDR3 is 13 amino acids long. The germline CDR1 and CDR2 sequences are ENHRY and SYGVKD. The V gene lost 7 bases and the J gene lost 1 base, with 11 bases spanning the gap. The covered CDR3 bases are TGTGCCATCATGGCTGGCTGGTCCTACGAG. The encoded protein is CAIMAGWSYE. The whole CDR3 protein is CAIMAGWSYEQYF.

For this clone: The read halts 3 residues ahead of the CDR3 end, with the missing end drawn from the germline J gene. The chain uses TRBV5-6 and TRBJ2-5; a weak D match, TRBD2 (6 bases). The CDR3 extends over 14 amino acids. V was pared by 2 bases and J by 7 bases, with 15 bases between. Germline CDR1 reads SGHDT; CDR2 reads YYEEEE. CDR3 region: CASSFWEDGGTQYF. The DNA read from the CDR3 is TGTGCCAGCAGCTTCTGGGAGGACGGGGGGACC.

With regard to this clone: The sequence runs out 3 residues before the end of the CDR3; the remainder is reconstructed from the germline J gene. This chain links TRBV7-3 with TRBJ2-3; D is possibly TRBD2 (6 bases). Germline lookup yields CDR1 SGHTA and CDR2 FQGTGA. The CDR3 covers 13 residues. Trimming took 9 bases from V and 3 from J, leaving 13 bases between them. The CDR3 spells CASSLASTDTQYF. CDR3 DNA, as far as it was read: TGTGCCAGTTCGCTAGCGAGTACAGATACG. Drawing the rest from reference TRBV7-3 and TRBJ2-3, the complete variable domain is GAGVSQTPSNKVTEKGKYVELRCDPISGHTALYWYRQSLGQGPEFLIYFQGTGAADDSGLPNDRFFAVRPEGSVSTLKIQRTERGDSAVYLCASSLASTDTQYFGPGTRLTVL.